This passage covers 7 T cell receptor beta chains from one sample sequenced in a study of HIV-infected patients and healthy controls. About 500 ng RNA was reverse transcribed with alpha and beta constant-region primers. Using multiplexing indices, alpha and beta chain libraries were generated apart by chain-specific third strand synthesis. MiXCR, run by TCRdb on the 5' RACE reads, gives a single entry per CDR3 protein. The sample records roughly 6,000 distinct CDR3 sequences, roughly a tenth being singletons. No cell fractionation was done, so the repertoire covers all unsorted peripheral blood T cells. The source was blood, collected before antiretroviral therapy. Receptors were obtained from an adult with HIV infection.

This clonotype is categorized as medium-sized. The CDR3 bases are TGTGCCAGCAGTCCAGGACAGGGGTTCGCTGAAGCTTTCTTT. This sequence encodes CASSPGQGFAEAFF. The chain links TRBV28 to TRBJ1-1, with 9 nucleotides matching TRBD1. This CDR3 contains 14 residues. V lost 5 bases, J lost 6 bases, and 7 bases stayed unmatched. Per germline, CDR1 MDHEN and CDR2 SYDVKM.

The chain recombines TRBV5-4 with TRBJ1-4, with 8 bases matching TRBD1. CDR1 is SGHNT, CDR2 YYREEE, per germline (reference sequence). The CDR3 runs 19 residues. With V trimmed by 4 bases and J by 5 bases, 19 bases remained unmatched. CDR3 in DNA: TGTGCCAGCAGCATCCGGGTGGGCAGGGGGCGCATGGGGAATGAAAAACTGTTTTTT. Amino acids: CASSIRVGRGRMGNEKLFF.

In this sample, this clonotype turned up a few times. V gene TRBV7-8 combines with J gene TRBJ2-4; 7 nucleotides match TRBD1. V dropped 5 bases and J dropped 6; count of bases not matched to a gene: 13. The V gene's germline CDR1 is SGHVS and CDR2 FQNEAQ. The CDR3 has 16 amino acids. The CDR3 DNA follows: TGTGCCAGCAGCAAACGGATACAGGGGTTCGCAAACATTCAGTACTTC. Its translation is CASSKRIQGFANIQYF. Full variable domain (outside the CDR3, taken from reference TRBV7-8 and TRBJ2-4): GAGVSQSPRYKVAKRGQDVALRCDPISGHVSLFWYQQALGQGPEFLTYFQNEAQLDKSGLPSDRFFAERPEGSVSTLKIQRTQQEDSAVYLCASSKRIQGFANIQYFGAGTRLSVL.

The CDR3 sequence is CASSLGQGLNTEAFF. CDR3 DNA sequence: TGTGCCAGCAGTTTGGGACAGGGACTGAACACTGAAGCTTTCTTT. This chain joins TRBV28 and TRBJ1-1; 9 nucleotides align to TRBD1. The V segment lost 3 bases and the J segment 0 bases; nucleotides outside the gene matches: 2. The CDR3 is 15 amino acids. CDR1 and CDR2 from the germline V gene are MDHEN and SYDVKM.

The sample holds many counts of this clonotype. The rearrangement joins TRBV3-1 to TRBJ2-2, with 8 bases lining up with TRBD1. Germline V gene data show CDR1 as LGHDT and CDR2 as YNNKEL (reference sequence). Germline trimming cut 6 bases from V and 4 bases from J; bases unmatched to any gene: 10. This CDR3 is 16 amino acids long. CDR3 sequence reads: CASSHTGTGPTGELFF. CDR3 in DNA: TGTGCCAGCAGTCACACCGGGACAGGCCCCACCGGGGAGCTGTTTTTT.

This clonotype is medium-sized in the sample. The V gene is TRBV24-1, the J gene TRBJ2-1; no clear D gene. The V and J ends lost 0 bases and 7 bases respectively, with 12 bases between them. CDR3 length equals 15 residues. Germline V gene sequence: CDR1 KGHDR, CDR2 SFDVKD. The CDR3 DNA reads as TGTGCCACCAGTGATTTGGGGTCGGGTAAGAATGAGCAGTTCTTC. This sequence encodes CATSDLGSGKNEQFF.

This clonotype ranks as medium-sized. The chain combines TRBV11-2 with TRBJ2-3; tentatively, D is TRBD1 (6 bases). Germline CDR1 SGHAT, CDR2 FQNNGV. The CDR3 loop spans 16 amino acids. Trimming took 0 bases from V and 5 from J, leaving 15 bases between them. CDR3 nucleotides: TGTGCCAGCAGCTTAGATGTGGGGGCTTTGGTAGATACGCAGTATTTT. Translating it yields CASSLDVGALVDTQYF.